This passage covers 2 T cell receptor beta chains from one sample sequenced in a study of blood T cell repertoires in COVID-19. Clones were read by immunoSEQ multiplex PCR, and TCRdb kept only the in-frame ones, dropping some. Counted here are some 100,000 clones, around nine tenths occurring once; the ten biggest clones make up around 5.7%. The specimen sequenced was peripheral blood. The origin of the receptors is a man aged 70-80 years with acute or convalescent COVID-19.

This chain links TRBV3-1 (or the pseudogene TRBV3-2) with TRBJ1-6, with D uncertain. From germline, CDR1 is LGHDT and CDR2 YNNKEL (reference sequence). Trimming stripped 6 bases from V and 7 bases from J, with 13 bases between. The CDR3 is 14 amino acids. The CDR3 DNA reads TGTGCCAGCAGGGTGGCCTTCAGAAATTCACCCCTCCACTTT. Amino acid sequence: CASRVAFRNSPLHF.

The genes are TRBV19 and TRBJ1-2, with D possibly TRBD1 on 5 matching bases. The length of the CDR3 is 15 residues. Germline loops: CDR1 LNHDA, CDR2 SQIVND (reference sequence). V lost 3 bases and J 5 bases, leaving 16 bases between the germline ends. This chain's CDR3 is CASSIGLGTSYGYTF. In DNA form, the CDR3 reads TGTGCCAGTAGTATCGGCCTCGGGACTTCATATGGCTACACCTTC. Filled out from reference TRBV19 and TRBJ1-2, the complete variable domain reads DGGITQSPKYLFRKEGQNVTLSCEQNLNHDAMYWYRQDPGQGLRLIYYSQIVNDFQKGDIAEGYSVSREKKESFPLTVTSAQKNPTAFYLCASSIGLGTSYGYTFGSGTRLTVV.